The 28 T cell receptor beta chains below all came from one sample that was sequenced in a study of regulatory T cells in long-lasting Graves disease. The TCR beta library used iRepertoire HTBI primers with Arm-PCR amplification of CDR3. MiXCR, applied by TCRdb to the multiplex PCR reads, yields one record per CDR3 protein. Of about 540,000 distinct CDR3 sequences detected, roughly 14% appear once; the ten largest clones hold 10%. Time point reported: newly diagnosed GD, antithyroid drugs for less than 3 months. RNA extracted from PBMCs served as the sequencing template. This sample was shared with a second study, whose subject was T cells in Graves' hyperthyroidism and ophthalmopathy.

Specimen: peripheral blood mononuclear cells (PBMCs), collected at new diagnosis, from a patient treated with antithyroid drugs. Every receptor here comes from a man between 25 and 39 years old with Graves disease.

This clonotype was recorded at least ten times. The CDR3 DNA follows: TGTGCCAGCAGCTTAATGGCAGGGGGAAGCAATCAGCCCCAGCATTTT. This translates into CASSLMAGGSNQPQHF. The V and J genes are TRBV11-2 and TRBJ1-5; 7 nucleotides line up with TRBD1. V shed 2 bases and J 1 base; nucleotides not matched to a gene: 5. The CDR3 has 16 residues. Germline V lookup: CDR1 SGHAT, CDR2 FQNNGV. Together with reference TRBV11-2 and TRBJ1-5, the CDR3 gives the full variable domain: EAGVAQSPRYKIIEKRQSVAFWCNPISGHATLYWYQQILGQGPKLLIQFQNNGVVDDSQLPKDRFSAERLKGVDSTLKIQPAKLEDSAVYLCASSLMAGGSNQPQHFGDGTRLSIL.

In its sample, this clonotype was seen many times. The chain joins TRBV12-3 or TRBV12-4 to TRBJ1-3, with D unresolved. The CDR3 length is 14 residues. V was cut by 6 bases and J by 0 bases, with 9 bases left in between. CDR3 DNA sequence: TGTGCCAGCAGCCTACGGAGCTCTGGAAACACCATATATTTT. It yields the protein CASSLRSSGNTIYF.

This clonotype was seen repeatedly, ten times or more. This rearrangement joins TRBV30 to TRBJ2-1; the match to TRBD1 covers 7 bases. The CDR3 extends over 13 amino acids. The germline V gene has CDR1 GTSNPN and CDR2 SVGIG (reference sequence). The V segment lost 3 bases and the J segment 7 bases; nucleotides outside the gene matches: 6. The CDR3: CAWSRGSGNEQFF. CDR3 nucleotide sequence: TGTGCCTGGAGCAGGGGGAGTGGGAATGAGCAGTTCTTC.

This clonotype turned up a few times. The rearrangement joins TRBV9 to TRBJ2-1, with D perhaps TRBD2 (6 bases). The DNA end is a closer match to TRBJ2-5, so the J assignment may be wrong. This CDR3 has 13 residues. Looked up from germline, CDR1 is SGDLS and CDR2 is YYNGEE. This chain's CDR3 is CASGGRQQETQYF. CDR3 DNA sequence: TGTGCCAGCGGGGGGAGACAACAAGAGACCCAGTACTTC.

This clonotype was detected once. A much more abundant neighbour one base away suggests this may be a read error. The chain joins TRBV27 to TRBJ2-7; no definite D call. The CDR3 is 13 amino acids. Trimming cost V 5 bases and J 5 bases, with 13 bases left between them. Germline-derived CDR1 and CDR2 are MNHEY and SMNVEV (reference sequence). In DNA form, the CDR3 reads TGTGCCAGCAGTGCCTGGGGAATGCACGAGCAGTACTTC. This gives the protein CASSAWGMHEQYF.

This clonotype was detected many times. This chain connects TRBV6-1 to TRBJ1-5; 9 nucleotides match TRBD1. Germline CDR1 and CDR2: MNHNS and SASEGT. The V segment lost 3 bases and the J segment 9 bases; nucleotides outside the gene matches: 6. The CDR3 length is 14 residues. The CDR3 coding sequence is TGTGCCAGCAGTGAGTTACAGGGGGCTGGGCCCCAGCATTTT. Translation: CASSELQGAGPQHF.

This clonotype has ten or more counts. The genes are TRBV9 and TRBJ2-3; possibly TRBD1 for D (5 bases). CDR1 is SGDLS and CDR2 is YYNGEE in the germline V gene. The CDR3 is 14 residues long. Trimming took off 3 bases at V and 0 bases at J, with 8 bases between the two ends. DNA of the CDR3: TGTGCCAGCAGCGGGGGCGCGAGCACAGATACGCAGTATTTT. Its protein product is CASSGGASTDTQYF.

This chain joins TRBV18 and TRBJ1-4, with 10 bases fitting TRBD1. Germline loops: CDR1 KGHSH, CDR2 LQKENI. V lost 8 bases and J lost 4; bases outside the gene matches: 7. This CDR3 has 15 residues. The CDR3 reads CASSPRTGGNEKLFF. DNA of the CDR3: TGTGCCAGCAGCCCCCGGACAGGGGGTAATGAAAAACTGTTTTTT. The full variable domain, with the rest looked up from reference TRBV18 and TRBJ1-4, is NAGVMQNPRHLVRRRGQEARLRCSPMKGHSHVYWYRQLPEEGLKFMVYLQKENIIDESGMPKERFSAEFPKEGPSILRIQQVVRGDSAAYFCASSPRTGGNEKLFFGSGTQLSVL.

This clonotype was counted at least ten times. The rearrangement links TRBV4-1 to TRBJ1-6; D uncertain. V was clipped by 4 bases and J by 0 bases, with 10 bases between them. CDR1 MGHRA and CDR2 YSYEKL come from the germline V gene. The CDR3 contains 16 residues. DNA for the CDR3: TGCGCCAGCAGCCGAACCTTCAGCTCCTATAATTCACCCCTCCACTTT. Translation gives CASSRTFSSYNSPLHF.

The chain recombines TRBV9 with TRBJ2-1; 9 bases fit TRBD1. Germline V gene data show CDR1 as SGDLS and CDR2 as YYNGEE. V gave up 3 bases and J gave up 6 bases; unmatched junction bases: 10. The CDR3 has 16 residues. The CDR3, as DNA: TGTGCCAGCAGCGCCTTTAACAGGGGGCAAGGCAATGAGCAGTTCTTC. Translated, it gives CASSAFNRGQGNEQFF.

This clonotype was counted many times. The chain combines TRBV7-8 with TRBJ2-2, with 7 bases fitting TRBD2. Germline-derived CDR1 and CDR2 are SGHVS and FQNEAQ. Losses at the gene ends were 1 base for V and 1 base for J; bases not matched to a gene: 3. The CDR3 extends over 16 amino acids. The CDR3 sequence is CASSLVGGENTGELFF. In DNA, the CDR3 is TGTGCCAGCAGCTTAGTGGGAGGGGAGAACACCGGGGAGCTGTTTTTT.

This clonotype showed up just a few times. The chain employs TRBV9 and TRBJ2-3; D ambiguous. Between the trimmed V and J ends, which lost 2 bases and 6 bases, there was a span of 10 bases. There are 13 residues in the CDR3. Germline V gene data show CDR1 as SGDLS and CDR2 as YYNGEE. In nucleotides, the CDR3 is TGTGCCAGCAGCGTCGAATTAGTTGATACGCAGTATTTT. This codes for CASSVELVDTQYF.

This clonotype was seen a few times. The rearrangement uses TRBV10-3 and TRBJ2-2; D is perhaps TRBD2 (6 bases). Looked up from germline, CDR1 is ENHRY and CDR2 is SYGVKD. This CDR3 contains 15 residues. The V end lost 9 bases, the J end lost 5 bases, and 19 bases lay between the germline ends. CDR3 amino acids: CAMRPTAAGTGELFF. The CDR3 nucleotides are TGTGCCATGCGACCGACGGCCGCGGGGACCGGGGAGCTGTTTTTT.

This clonotype occurred a few times. V and J are TRBV27 and TRBJ2-7, with TRBD2 identical over 10 bases. V shed 7 bases and J 5 bases; nucleotides not matched to a gene: 2. The CDR3 contains 12 residues. In germline, CDR1 is MNHEY, CDR2 SMNVEV (reference sequence). The CDR3 loop is CASTSGSHEQYF. As DNA, the CDR3 is TGTGCCAGCACTAGCGGGAGCCACGAGCAGTACTTC.

This clonotype was picked up a small number of times. The CDR3 here is CASSYGSPNTGELFF. The DNA of the CDR3 is TGTGCCAGCAGTTACGGCAGCCCGAACACCGGGGAGCTGTTTTTT. The chain links TRBV6-5 to TRBJ2-2; no reliable D call. CDR3 length equals 15 residues. The germline V and J ends were trimmed by 2 bases and 0 bases, with 7 bases remaining between them. Germline CDR1 is MNHEY and CDR2 is SVGAGI.

This clonotype was seen many times. This chain uses TRBV28 with TRBJ2-7, with a possible D match to TRBD2 (6 bases). The germline gives CDR1 MDHEN, CDR2 SYDVKM. The V and J ends lost 3 bases and 3 bases respectively, with 18 bases between them. There are 16 residues in the CDR3. DNA of the CDR3: TGTGCCAGCAGTTTGGGTAGCTGGGGGGATGGCTACGAGCAGTACTTC. As protein: CASSLGSWGDGYEQYF.

This clonotype showed up just a few times. The chain links TRBV10-2 to TRBJ2-1; 11 positions match TRBD2. Germline V CDR1 and CDR2: WSHSY, SAAADI. V lost 0 bases, J lost 3 bases, and 1 base stayed unmatched. This CDR3 has 16 amino acids. In DNA, the CDR3 is TGCGCCAGCAGTGAGTCAACTAGCGGGAGCTACAATGAGCAGTTCTTC. Its translation is CASSESTSGSYNEQFF.

At least ten counts were recorded for this clonotype. This chain links TRBV10-3 with TRBJ1-1, with D unclear. Trimming took off 9 bases at V and 1 base at J, with 6 bases between the two ends. CDR3 length equals 11 residues. In germline, CDR1 is ENHRY, CDR2 SYGVKD. CDR3 region: CAMGSNTEAFF. CDR3 DNA sequence: TGTGCCATGGGATCGAACACTGAAGCTTTCTTT.

The rearrangement joins TRBV12-5 to TRBJ1-3; D ambiguous. The V gene lost 4 bases and the J gene lost 0 bases, with 10 bases spanning the gap. Per the germline V gene, CDR1 is LGHNT and CDR2 is FRNRAP. The CDR3 sequence is 15 residues long. Here the CDR3 reads CASGSPRNSGNTIYF. As DNA, the CDR3 is TGTGCTAGTGGTTCCCCGCGCAACTCTGGAAACACCATATATTTT. Supplemented by reference TRBV12-5 and TRBJ1-3, the full variable domain reads DARVTQTPRHKVTEMGQEVTMRCQPILGHNTVFWYRQTMMQGLELLAYFRNRAPLDDSGMPKDRFSAEMPDATLATLKIQPSEPRDSAVYFCASGSPRNSGNTIYFGEGSWLTVV.

V is TRBV14 and J is TRBJ2-2, with 11 bases matching TRBD2. The germline gives CDR1 SGHDN, CDR2 FVKESK. The CDR3 is made up of 16 amino acids. J was trimmed by 5 bases and V by 6 bases; bases with no gene match: 8. The CDR3 bases are TGTGCCAGCAGTAAGACTAGCGGGATTTGGACCGGGGAGCTGTTTTTT. Amino acids: CASSKTSGIWTGELFF.

Ten or more counts support this clonotype. The genes are TRBV27 and TRBJ1-5; the D gene is possibly TRBD1 (5 bases). The CDR3 runs to 13 residues. CDR1 MNHEY and CDR2 SMNVEV come from the germline V gene (reference sequence). Between the trimmed V and J ends, which lost 3 bases and 4 bases, there was a span of 7 bases. The CDR3 reads CASSFGTNQPQHF. The DNA for the CDR3 is TGTGCCAGCAGTTTCGGGACTAATCAGCCCCAGCATTTT.

There are many counts of this clonotype. The CDR3 coding sequence is TGTGCCAGCAGTACCGGGACTAGCGGCAATGAGCAGTTCTTC. This sequence encodes CASSTGTSGNEQFF. The J gene is TRBJ2-1, the V gene TRBV12-3 or TRBV12-4; 11 nucleotides align to TRBD2. CDR3 length: 14 amino acids. V lost 5 bases and J lost 6; bases outside the gene matches: 3.

In its sample, this clonotype was seen many times. V is TRBV29-1 and J is TRBJ1-1, with 7 positions matching TRBD1. The trim removed 7 bases at V and 4 bases at J, leaving 15 bases unmatched. The CDR3 consists of 15 residues. Germline CDR1 reads SQVTM; CDR2 reads ANQGSEA. CDR3: CSALRTQGRATEAFF. CDR3 in DNA: TGCAGCGCCTTACGAACACAGGGGCGGGCCACTGAAGCTTTCTTT.

This clonotype was observed at least ten times. V gene TRBV2 combines with J gene TRBJ2-7; 10 bases are a match to TRBD1. The CDR3 sequence is 15 residues long. Trimming at V came to 7 bases and at J to 6 bases, leaving 12 bases not matched to a gene. In germline, CDR1 is SNHLY, CDR2 FYNNEI. The CDR3 bases are TGTGCCAGCATCCAGGACAGGACAGGGGGGGCCGAGCAGTACTTC. It translates to CASIQDRTGGAEQYF.

This clonotype was seen repeatedly, ten times or more. The germline gene is not matched at one end of the junction; a read error may be the cause. The rearrangement uses TRBV10-1 and TRBJ2-3, with D perhaps TRBD1 or TRBD2 (5 bases each). Germline V gene lookup returns CDR1 WNHNN and CDR2 SYGVQD (reference sequence). The CDR3 has 16 residues. CDR3 loop: CASSESGGPRTHTQYF. CDR3 coding DNA: TGCGCCAGCAGTGAGTCTGGGGGACCGCGCACACATACGCAGTATTTT.

About this clonotype itself: This clone may be a read error of a much larger clone one base away. Lacking the conserved final phenylalanine or tryptophan, this CDR3 likely reflects a read error. The genes are TRBV24-1 and TRBJ1-1, with a possible D match to TRBD1 (5 bases). The CDR3 contains 15 residues. The V end lost 6 bases, the J end lost 0 bases, and 13 bases lay between the germline ends. Germline CDR1 KGHDR, CDR2 SFDVKD. DNA for the CDR3: TGTGCCACCAGTAAATCAACAGGTATGAACACTGAAGCTTTCTCT. Translation: CATSKSTGMNTEAFS.

Only a few counts were recorded for this clonotype. The chain carries TRBV27 and TRBJ1-5, with TRBD1 matching 8 bases. The CDR3 extends over 16 amino acids. Per the germline V gene, CDR1 is MNHEY and CDR2 is SMNVEV (reference sequence). V shed 6 bases and J 4 bases; nucleotides not matched to a gene: 11. The DNA for the CDR3 is TGTGCCAGCAGGTCCCTTACTACAGGGGGGAATCAGCCCCAGCATTTT. Translation gives CASRSLTTGGNQPQHF.

The chain carries TRBV6-1 and TRBJ2-5; no definite D call. The CDR3 contains 12 residues. Germline values: CDR1 MNHNS, CDR2 SASEGT. V dropped 6 bases and J dropped 5 bases, with 10 bases sitting between them. The CDR3 sequence: CASSPRWETQYF. The DNA of the CDR3 is TGTGCCAGCAGCCCACGATGGGAGACCCAGTACTTC.